The entry below gives a single T cell receptor beta chain sequence along with its context. With a much larger clone just one base away, this may be a read error. The data stem from a study of T-cell reconstitution after alpha-beta-depleted transplantation in children. Unique molecular identifiers were built into the TCRbeta library. MiXCR, applied by TCRdb to the PCR reads, yields one record per CDR3 protein. The table shows approximately 510,000 distinct CDR3 sequences, with approximately 20% occurring only once. The CDR3 contains 12 residues. V dropped 0 bases and J dropped 1 base, with 3 bases sitting between them. Germline CDR1 reads DFQATT; CDR2 reads SNEGSKA (reference sequence).

The sequences come from PBMCs from the stem cell graft donor, collected from the stem cell graft. This TCR derives from a human donor who donated a stem cell graft to a child with acute lymphoblastic leukemia. The rearrangement links TRBV20-1 to TRBJ1-1; D ambiguous. Here the CDR3 reads CSAREGNTEAFF. The CDR3 nucleotides read TGCAGTGCTAGAGAAGGGAACACTGAAGCTTTCTTT.